Below, one TCR beta chain is given with its context. This sample was taken from a study of cytotoxic CD8 clonotypes in ibrutinib-treated CLL. The protocol was immunoSEQ multiplex PCR, while the TCRdb copy is restricted to in-frame clones and leaves out a portion. The data show more than 200,000 clones, 70% seen once. The material was PBMCs, obtained after 24 months of ibrutinib treatment. This TCR was sampled from a human donor with chronic lymphocytic leukemia.

The DNA for the CDR3 is TGTGCCAGCAGCCAACTGACTAGCGGGAACATGCCGGTGGATGAGCAGTTCTTC. It is translated as CASSQLTSGNMPVDEQFF. This rearrangement joins TRBV4-2 to TRBJ2-1; 11 bases match TRBD2. Losses at the gene ends were 2 bases for V and 8 bases for J; bases not matched to a gene: 14. The CDR3 loop spans 18 amino acids. Looked up from germline, CDR1 is LGHNA and CDR2 is YNFKEQ.